This T cell receptor beta chain originates from a study of T cells in tuberculosis. The protocol was immunoSEQ multiplex PCR, while the TCRdb copy is restricted to in-frame clones and leaves out a portion. The repertoire consists of 35,000 to 50,000 clones, with less than 95% occurring once and the leading ten covering under 2%. Sequenced: PBMCs. This sequence was found in a donor aged 10-29 years with latent tuberculosis or without tuberculosis infection. Some clones in this sample may be carry-over from other donors' samples.

In DNA, the CDR3 is TGTGCCAGCAGCGCTAGCGGGAGGGGGGATGAGCAGTTCTTC. This encodes CASSASGRGDEQFF. The V gene is TRBV9, the J gene TRBJ2-1, with 12 bases lining up with TRBD2. The CDR3 runs to 14 residues. Germline CDR1 reads SGDLS; CDR2 reads YYNGEE. J lost 8 bases, V lost 3 bases, and 3 bases had no gene match. Supplemented by reference TRBV9 and TRBJ2-1, the full variable domain reads DSGVTQTPKHLITATGQRVTLRCSPRSGDLSVYWYQQSLDQGLQFLIQYYNGEERAKGNILERFSAQQFPDLHSELNLSSLELGDSALYFCASSASGRGDEQFFGPGTRLTVL.